This TCR beta chain was profiled in a study of blood T cell repertoires in COVID-19. Study overall: Acute and convalescent COVID-19 samples came from the United States, Italy and Spain. T cells, B-cell-depleted T cells, or PBMCs supplied cDNA or gDNA.

Libraries were prepared by immunoSEQ multiplex PCR; TCRdb keeps only in-frame clonotypes and omits some of them. The repertoire has approximately 79,000 clones, 80% to 90% of them found once; the top ten carry 20% to 25%. V lost 3 bases and J lost 2; bases outside the gene matches: 16. The CDR3 spans 19 residues. Germline CDR1 is SGHTA and CDR2 is FQGNSA. The V call is TRBV7-2, the J call TRBJ1-1, with TRBD1 identical over 9 bases. Material for sequencing was peripheral blood. The clonotype comes from a woman between 45 and 65 years old with acute or convalescent COVID-19. The CDR3 DNA reads as TGTGCCAGCAGCTTTCCCGGGATCGGGACAGGGTTTAGAAACACTGAAGCTTTCTTT. Translation gives CASSFPGIGTGFRNTEAFF.